Listed below are T cell receptor beta chains from one sample, sequenced in a study of blood T cell repertoires in COVID-19. Clones were read by immunoSEQ multiplex PCR, and TCRdb kept only the in-frame ones, dropping some. Among about 73,000 clones, about four fifths were seen once, and the ten largest hold roughly 4.5%. Sequences were obtained from peripheral blood. These receptors were taken from an older woman with acute or convalescent COVID-19. Each CDR3 is given with its conserved first and last residue. A D gene is named only where the DNA matches it firmly. Size values are once, few and many counts, or a class for expanded clones, and some rows have none.

.,.,TRBJ1-2,TRBV30,12,CAYAQGHYGYTF,TGTGCCTACGCACAGGGTCACTATGGCTACACCTTC
TRBD1,.,TRBJ1-3,TRBV28,17,CASSTQSDRGPGNTIYF,TGTGCCAGCAGTACCCAATCGGACAGGGGTCCCGGAAACACCATATATTTT
TRBD1,.,TRBJ1-2,TRBV6-5,13,CASSDRWNYGYTF,TGTGCCAGCTCGGACAGGTGGAACTATGGCTACACCTTC
.,.,TRBJ1-1,TRBV18,14,CASSPTGSNTEAFF,TGTGCCAGCTCACCTACCGGGTCGAACACTGAAGCTTTCTTT
TRBD1,.,TRBJ1-2,TRBV30,15,CAWSVGGTGAYGYTF,TGTGCCTGGAGTGTGGGCGGGACAGGGGCCTATGGCTACACCTTC
.,.,TRBJ2-1,TRBV19,17,CASSNRQVLTSYNEQFF,TGTGCCAGTAGTAACCGACAGGTATTAACTTCCTACAATGAGCAGTTCTTC
.,.,TRBJ1-5,TRBV6-1,15,CASSEMGGIQQPQHF,TGTGCCAGCAGTGAGATGGGGGGGATTCAACAGCCCCAGCATTTT
TRBD2,.,TRBJ2-2,TRBV7-8,19,CASSDPGLAGGPRPGELFF,TGTGCCAGCAGCGACCCCGGACTAGCGGGAGGGCCTCGGCCCGGGGAGCTGTTTTTT
.,.,TRBJ1-2,TRBV12-3/TRBV12-4,12,CASSLEGYGYTF,TGTGCCAGCAGCCTGGAGGGGTATGGCTACACCTTC
TRBD1,.,TRBJ2-3,TRBV7-2,16,CASSLRDRSGTDTQYF,TGTGCCAGCAGCTTGCGGGACAGGTCTGGCACTGATACGCAGTATTTT
TRBD2,.,TRBJ2-5,TRBV11-2,15,CASSLGLAAGETQYF,TGTGCCAGCAGCTTGGGACTAGCTGCGGGAGAGACCCAGTACTTC
TRBD1,.,TRBJ2-7,TRBV19,14,CASTPGQGAYEQYF,TGTGCCAGTACCCCAGGGCAGGGGGCCTACGAGCAGTACTTC
TRBD2,once,TRBJ2-5,TRBV4-2,18,CASSQDLAGGRNQETQYF,TGTGCCAGCAGCCAAGATCTAGCGGGGGGGAGAAACCAAGAGACCCAGTACTTC
.,.,TRBJ1-2,TRBV2,13,CASSGDGNYGYTF,TGTGCCAGCAGTGGAGACGGGAACTATGGCTACACCTTC
.,.,TRBJ1-2,TRBV6-5,11,CASLWNYGYTF,TGTGCCAGCCTATGGAACTATGGCTACACCTTC
.,few,TRBJ1-6,TRBV6-6,16,CASSYSGQTGGSPLHF,TGTGCCAGCAGTTACTCGGGGCAGACGGGGGGTTCACCCCTCCACTTT
.,.,TRBJ1-1,TRBV9,15,CASSVDPRGSTEAFF,TGTGCCAGCAGCGTAGACCCAAGGGGTAGCACTGAAGCTTTCTTT
TRBD1,once,TRBJ2-1,TRBV5-4,17,CASSNTGTGGAYNEQFF,TGTGCCAGCAGCAATACCGGGACAGGGGGCGCGTACAATGAGCAGTTCTTC
TRBD1,.,TRBJ2-7,TRBV2,14,CALHLTDRDYEQYF,TGTGCCCTCCATTTGACCGACAGGGACTACGAGCAGTACTTC
.,.,TRBJ1-1,TRBV14,15,CASSQGPGRGTEAFF,TGTGCCAGCAGCCAAGGTCCTGGGAGAGGGACTGAAGCTTTCTTT
.,.,TRBJ1-1,TRBV9,13,CASSAAPNTEAFF,TGTGCCAGCAGCGCAGCGCCGAACACTGAAGCTTTCTTT
.,.,TRBJ1-5,TRBV4-1,15,CASSPLQGTNQPQHF,TGCGCCAGCAGCCCCCTACAGGGTACCAATCAGCCCCAGCATTTT
.,.,TRBJ1-1,TRBV19,16,CASSSIPSQGNTEAFF,TGTGCCAGTAGCAGTATCCCATCGCAGGGGAACACTGAAGCTTTCTTT
.,.,TRBJ1-1,TRBV7-3,14,CASSLMGTSTEAFF,TGTGCCAGCAGCTTAATGGGGACAAGCACTGAAGCTTTCTTT
.,.,TRBJ2-4,TRBV5-1,16,CASSLRGLAAKNIQYF,TGCGCCAGCAGCTTGCGAGGGCTGGCAGCCAAAAACATTCAGTACTTC
TRBD1,.,TRBJ1-1,TRBV7-8,15,CASSDPTGKWTEAFF,TGTGCCAGCAGCGACCCGACAGGGAAATGGACTGAAGCTTTCTTT
TRBD1,.,TRBJ1-4,TRBV19,18,CASTPDRGRLITNEKLFF,TGTGCCAGCACCCCCGACAGGGGGAGACTTATTACTAATGAAAAACTGTTTTTT
.,.,TRBJ1-2,TRBV3-1/TRBV3-2,12,CASSRTSYGYTF,TGTGCCAGCAGTCGGACTTCCTATGGCTACACCTTC
.,.,TRBJ2-7,TRBV6-6,11,CASSYISEQYF,TGTGCCAGCAGTTATATCAGCGAGCAGTACTTC
TRBD1,.,TRBJ1-1,TRBV4-1,17,CASSLTAGGLSNTEAFF,TGCGCCAGCAGCCTAACAGCAGGGGGTCTTTCGAACACTGAAGCTTTCTTT
.,.,TRBJ1-2,TRBV27,12,CASSLQGHGYTF,TGTGCCAGCAGTTTACAGGGGCATGGCTACACCTTC
.,.,TRBJ2-7,TRBV7-5,17,CARSLEGSSGGAREQYF,TGTGCCAGAAGCTTAGAAGGGAGTAGCGGGGGGGCCCGAGAGCAGTACTTC
.,once,TRBJ2-3,TRBV5-1,15,CASSTSLARADTQYF,TGCGCCAGCAGCACCTCTCTAGCGAGGGCAGATACGCAGTATTTT
TRBD1,.,TRBJ1-5,TRBV19,15,CASKAFDRGTEPQHF,TGTGCCAGTAAGGCTTTTGACAGGGGGACTGAGCCCCAGCATTTT
.,.,TRBJ2-3,TRBV24-1,13,CATSDSSTDTQYF,TGTGCCACCAGTGATTCTAGCACAGATACGCAGTATTTT
.,.,TRBJ1-1,TRBV12-3/TRBV12-4,13,CASSTLGGTEAFF,TGTGCCAGCAGTACCCTAGGGGGCACTGAAGCTTTCTTT